This T cell receptor (beta chain) appears in the sequencing data of a study of blood T cell repertoires in COVID-19. Study context: Sites in the United States, Italy and Spain provided acute and convalescent COVID-19 samples.

TCRdb's table, derived via immunoSEQ multiplex PCR, lists solely in-frame clones and lacks some. The sample records more than 200,000 clones, nearly 90% being singletons. For recovered donors of Cohort 3, there were two negative PCRs, clearance, or symptom resolution. This CDR3 is 15 amino acids long. V was pared by 5 bases and J by 1 base, with 7 bases of the junction left unmatched. CDR1 is LNHDA and CDR2 is SQIVND in the germline V gene (reference sequence). Sequencing was carried out using PBMCs or T cells enriched from blood (not recorded which). The clonotype was recovered from a man aged 30-40 years who had recovered from COVID-19. The chain has TRBV19 and TRBJ1-1, with 7 positions matching TRBD1. CDR3 coding DNA: TGTGCCAGTAGTTCCGCCGGGACAGCGAACACTGAAGCTTTCTTT. It yields the protein CASSSAGTANTEAFF.